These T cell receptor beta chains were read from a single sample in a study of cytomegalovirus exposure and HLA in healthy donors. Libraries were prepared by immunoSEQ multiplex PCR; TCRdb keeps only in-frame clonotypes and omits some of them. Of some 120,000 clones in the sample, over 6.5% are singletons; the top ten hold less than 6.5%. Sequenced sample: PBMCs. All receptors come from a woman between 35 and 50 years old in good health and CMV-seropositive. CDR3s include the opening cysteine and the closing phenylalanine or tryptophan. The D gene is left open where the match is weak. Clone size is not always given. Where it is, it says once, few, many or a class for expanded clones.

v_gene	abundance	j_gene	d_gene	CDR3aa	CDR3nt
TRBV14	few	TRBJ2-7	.	CASSPHNYEQYF	TGTGCCAGCAGCCCACACAACTACGAGCAGTACTTC
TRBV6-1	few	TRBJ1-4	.	CASSEHLRRYNEKLFF	TGTGCCAGCAGTGAACACCTGCGGCGATATAATGAAAAACTGTTTTTT
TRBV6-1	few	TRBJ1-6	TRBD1	CASGAGGWNSPLHF	TGTGCCAGCGGGGCAGGGGGCTGGAATTCACCCCTCCACTTT
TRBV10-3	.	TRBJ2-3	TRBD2	CAIKGLAGEPTDTQYF	TGTGCCATCAAAGGGCTAGCGGGGGAGCCCACAGATACGCAGTATTTT
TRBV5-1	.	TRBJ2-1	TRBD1	CASRAPGQGGHNEQFF	TGCGCCAGCAGGGCTCCGGGACAGGGAGGCCACAATGAGCAGTTCTTC
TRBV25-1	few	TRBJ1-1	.	CASSVALSGLGTEAFF	TGTGCCAGCAGTGTAGCTTTGTCAGGGTTGGGAACTGAAGCTTTCTTT
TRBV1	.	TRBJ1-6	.	CTSSQGYGTQSGSPLHF	TGCACCAGCAGCCAAGGATACGGGACTCAATCGGGGTCACCCCTCCACTTT
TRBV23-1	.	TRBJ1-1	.	CASSLGGSDTEAFF	TGCGCCAGCAGCTTGGGGGGATCGGACACTGAAGCTTTCTTT
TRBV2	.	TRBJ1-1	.	CASSTFLGGTEAFF	TGTGCCAGCAGCACTTTCCTGGGGGGTACTGAAGCTTTCTTT
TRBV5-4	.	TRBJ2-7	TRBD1	CASSPGSRTGTYEQYF	TGTGCCAGCAGCCCCGGATCTAGGACAGGGACCTACGAGCAGTACTTC
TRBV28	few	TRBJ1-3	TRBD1	CASSGTGFGGNTIYF	TGTGCCAGCAGTGGGACAGGTTTCGGTGGAAACACCATATATTTT
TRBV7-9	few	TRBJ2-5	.	CASSFKETQYF	TGTGCCAGCAGCTTCAAAGAGACCCAGTACTTC
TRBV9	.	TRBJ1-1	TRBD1	CASSPERETGYLNTEAFF	TGTGCCAGCAGCCCAGAGAGAGAGACAGGGTATCTGAACACTGAAGCTTTCTTT
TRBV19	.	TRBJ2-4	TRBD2	CASSIGGGKNIQYF	TGTGCCAGTAGTATAGGGGGGGGCAAAAACATTCAGTACTTC
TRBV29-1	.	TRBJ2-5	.	CSVGAGTQYF	TGCAGCGTCGGAGCGGGGACCCAGTACTTC
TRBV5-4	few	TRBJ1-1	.	CASSFLQGNTEAFF	TGTGCCAGCAGCTTTTTACAGGGGAACACTGAAGCTTTCTTT
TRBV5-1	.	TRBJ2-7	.	CASSFDIPVDEQYF	TGCGCCAGCAGCTTCGACATTCCCGTGGACGAGCAGTACTTC
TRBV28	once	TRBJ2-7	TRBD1	CASSMDRVRYEQYF	TGTGCCAGCAGCATGGACAGGGTCAGGTACGAGCAGTACTTC
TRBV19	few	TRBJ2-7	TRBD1	CASSRTGISYEQYF	TGTGCCAGTAGCCGGACAGGGATCTCCTACGAGCAGTACTTC
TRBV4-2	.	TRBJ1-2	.	CASSQVGPSGYTF	TGTGCCAGCAGCCAAGTGGGGCCTTCGGGCTACACCTTC
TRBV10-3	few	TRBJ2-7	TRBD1	CAISADRVDEQYF	TGTGCCATCAGTGCGGACAGGGTCGACGAGCAGTACTTC
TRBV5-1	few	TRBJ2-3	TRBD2	CASSLMGLAGASTDTQYF	TGCGCCAGCAGCTTGATGGGACTAGCGGGGGCCAGCACAGATACGCAGTATTTT
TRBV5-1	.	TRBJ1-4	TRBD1	CASSNQQGGMEKLFF	TGCGCCAGCAGCAACCAACAGGGGGGTATGGAAAAACTGTTTTTT
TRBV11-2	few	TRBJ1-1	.	CASSFRNTEAFF	TGTGCCAGCAGCTTTAGGAACACTGAAGCTTTCTTT
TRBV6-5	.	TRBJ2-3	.	CASSSDGESTDTQYF	TGTGCCAGCAGTTCCGACGGGGAAAGCACAGATACGCAGTATTTT
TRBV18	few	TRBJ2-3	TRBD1	CASSPSSFWDRGSTDTQYF	TGTGCCAGCTCACCATCATCGTTCTGGGACAGGGGAAGCACAGATACGCAGTATTTT
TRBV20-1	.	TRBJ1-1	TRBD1	CSAGDRGKAFF	TGCAGTGCTGGGGACAGGGGGAAGGCTTTCTTT
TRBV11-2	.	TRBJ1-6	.	CASTVQGYNSPLHF	TGTGCCAGCACCGTACAGGGTTACAATTCACCCCTCCACTTT
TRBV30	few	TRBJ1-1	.	CAWSDDRRSTEAFF	TGTGCCTGGAGCGACGACAGAAGGAGCACTGAAGCTTTCTTT
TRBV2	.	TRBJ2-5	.	CASSSRSTGEETQYF	TGTGCCAGCAGTTCCCGATCGACGGGGGAAGAGACCCAGTACTTC
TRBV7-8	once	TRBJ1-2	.	CASSLSLKLNGYTF	TGTGCCAGCAGCTTATCCCTCAAGCTGAATGGCTACACCTTC
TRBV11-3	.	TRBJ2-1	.	CASSLHGVNEQFF	TGTGCCAGCAGTCTCCACGGGGTCAATGAGCAGTTCTTC
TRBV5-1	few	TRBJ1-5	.	CASSLGQNQPQHF	TGCGCCAGCAGCCTGGGGCAAAATCAGCCCCAGCATTTT
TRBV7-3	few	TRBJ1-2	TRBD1	CASSVGQGFGYTF	TGTGCCAGCAGCGTTGGACAGGGGTTTGGCTACACCTTC
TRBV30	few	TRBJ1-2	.	CAWRAIGGNGYTF	TGTGCCTGGAGGGCCATAGGGGGAAATGGCTACACCTTC
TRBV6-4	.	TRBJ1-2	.	CASSDSADRPYGYTF	TGTGCCAGCAGTGACTCGGCTGACAGGCCCTATGGCTACACCTTC
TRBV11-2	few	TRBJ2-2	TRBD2	CASRRTSGGTIGELFF	TGTGCCAGCAGAAGAACTAGCGGGGGAACCATCGGGGAGCTGTTTTTT
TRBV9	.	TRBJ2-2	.	CASSDSRPGELFF	TGTGCCAGCAGCGACAGCCGTCCCGGGGAGCTGTTTTTT
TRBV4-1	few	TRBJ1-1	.	CASSRGGLNTEAFF	TGCGCCAGCAGCCGGGGGGGTCTGAACACTGAAGCTTTCTTT
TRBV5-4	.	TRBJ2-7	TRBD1	CASSQTGSYEQYF	TGTGCCAGCAGCCAGACAGGGAGCTACGAGCAGTACTTC
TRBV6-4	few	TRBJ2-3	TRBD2	CASSRLAGGRADTQYF	TGTGCCAGCAGCCGACTAGCGGGGGGGCGTGCAGATACGCAGTATTTT
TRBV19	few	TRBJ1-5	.	CASSIDLGAVQPQHF	TGTGCCAGTAGTATAGATCTGGGGGCCGTTCAGCCCCAGCATTTT
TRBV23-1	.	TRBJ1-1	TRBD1	CASNRQGEMNTEAFF	TGCGCCAGCAACCGACAGGGAGAGATGAACACTGAAGCTTTCTTT
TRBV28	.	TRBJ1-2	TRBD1	CASSLPGQHYGYTF	TGTGCCAGCAGCCTCCCGGGACAGCACTATGGCTACACCTTC
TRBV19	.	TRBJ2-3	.	CASKRQSRTDTQYF	TGTGCCAGTAAAAGACAGTCTAGGACAGATACGCAGTATTTT
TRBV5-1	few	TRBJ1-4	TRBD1	CASSLNPGQSNEKLFF	TGCGCCAGCAGCTTGAACCCGGGACAGTCTAATGAAAAACTGTTTTTT
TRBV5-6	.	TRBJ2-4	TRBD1	CASSPWTGEQDIQYF	TGTGCCAGCAGCCCTTGGACAGGGGAACAGGACATTCAGTACTTC
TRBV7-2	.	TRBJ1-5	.	CASSLGGLSNQPQHF	TGTGCCAGCAGCTTAGGGGGACTTAGCAATCAGCCCCAGCATTTT
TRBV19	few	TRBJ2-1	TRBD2	CASSIGRGGLDEQFF	TGTGCCAGTAGTATCGGGCGGGGGGGCCTCGATGAGCAGTTCTTC
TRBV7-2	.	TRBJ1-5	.	CASSPERAGDQPQHF	TGTGCCAGCAGCCCAGAGAGGGCTGGCGACCAGCCCCAGCATTTT
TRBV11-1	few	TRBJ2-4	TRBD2	CASSQIPGLGNIQYF	TGTGCCAGCAGCCAAATACCGGGACTAGGTAACATTCAGTACTTC
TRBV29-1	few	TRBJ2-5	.	CSVEEGGRKETQYF	TGCAGCGTTGAAGAGGGGGGGCGGAAGGAGACCCAGTACTTC
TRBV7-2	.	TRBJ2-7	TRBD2	CASSLSLAGARVSYEQYF	TGTGCCAGCAGCTTAAGTCTAGCGGGGGCACGAGTTTCCTACGAGCAGTACTTC
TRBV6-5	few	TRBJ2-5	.	CASSYLAQETQYF	TGTGCCAGCAGTTACTTGGCCCAAGAGACCCAGTACTTC
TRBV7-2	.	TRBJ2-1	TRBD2	CASSSARRRGARDEQFF	TGTGCCAGCAGCTCCGCGCGGAGGCGGGGGGCTCGGGATGAGCAGTTCTTC